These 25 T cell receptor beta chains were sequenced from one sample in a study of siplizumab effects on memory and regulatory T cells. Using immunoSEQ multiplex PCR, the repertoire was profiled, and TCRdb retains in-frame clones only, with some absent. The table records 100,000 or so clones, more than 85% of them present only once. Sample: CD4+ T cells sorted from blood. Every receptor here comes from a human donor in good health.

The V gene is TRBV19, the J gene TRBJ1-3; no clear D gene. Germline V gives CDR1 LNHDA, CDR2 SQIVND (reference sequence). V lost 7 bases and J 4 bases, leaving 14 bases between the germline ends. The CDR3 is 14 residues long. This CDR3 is CASMEGSAGNTIYF. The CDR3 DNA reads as TGTGCCAGTATGGAGGGATCAGCCGGAAACACCATATATTTT.

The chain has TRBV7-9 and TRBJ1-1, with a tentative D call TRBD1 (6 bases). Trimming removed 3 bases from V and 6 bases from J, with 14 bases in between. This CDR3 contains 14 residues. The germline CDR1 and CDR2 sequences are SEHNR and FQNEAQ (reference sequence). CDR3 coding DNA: TGTGCCAGCAGCTTTAGTACCCAGGGGCCTGAAGCTTTCTTT. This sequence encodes CASSFSTQGPEAFF.

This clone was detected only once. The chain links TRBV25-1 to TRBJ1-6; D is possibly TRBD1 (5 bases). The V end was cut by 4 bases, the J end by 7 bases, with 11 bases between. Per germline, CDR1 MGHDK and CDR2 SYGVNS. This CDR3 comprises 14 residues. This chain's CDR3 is CASSADGTNSPLHF. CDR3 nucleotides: TGTGCCAGCAGTGCGGACGGGACGAATTCACCCCTCCACTTT. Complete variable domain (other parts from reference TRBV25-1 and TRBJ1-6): EADIYQTPRYLVIGTGKKITLECSQTMGHDKMYWYQQDPGMELHLIHYSYGVNSTEKGDLSSESTVSRIRTEHFPLTLESARPSHTSQYLCASSADGTNSPLHFGNGTRLTVT.

As DNA, the CDR3 is TGTGCTAGTGGTTTGCAGTCCCCTGAAGCTTTCTTT. Translation gives CASGLQSPEAFF. This chain links TRBV12-5 with TRBJ1-1; D gene uncertain. The V gene's germline CDR1 is LGHNT and CDR2 FRNRAP. Trimming took off 2 bases at V and 6 bases at J, with 7 bases between the two ends. This CDR3 comprises 12 residues. The variable domain in full, with the rest retrieved from reference TRBV12-5 and TRBJ1-1, is DARVTQTPRHKVTEMGQEVTMRCQPILGHNTVFWYRQTMMQGLELLAYFRNRAPLDDSGMPKDRFSAEMPDATLATLKIQPSEPRDSAVYFCASGLQSPEAFFGQGTRLTVV.

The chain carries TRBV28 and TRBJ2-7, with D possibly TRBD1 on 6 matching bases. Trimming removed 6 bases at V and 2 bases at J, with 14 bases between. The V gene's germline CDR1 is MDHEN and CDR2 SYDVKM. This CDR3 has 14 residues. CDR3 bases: TGTGCCAGCAGCTCCGGGACACGTCCCTACGAGCAGTACTTC. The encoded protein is CASSSGTRPYEQYF.

CDR3 loop: CASSPQGSSGNTIYF. The DNA for the CDR3 is TGTGCCAGCAGCCCACAGGGGAGCTCTGGAAACACCATATATTTT. The rearrangement uses TRBV7-9 and TRBJ1-3; 7 nucleotides match TRBD1. CDR1 SEHNR and CDR2 FQNEAQ come from the germline V gene (reference sequence). V shed 5 bases and J 0 bases; nucleotides not matched to a gene: 4. The CDR3 has 15 amino acids.

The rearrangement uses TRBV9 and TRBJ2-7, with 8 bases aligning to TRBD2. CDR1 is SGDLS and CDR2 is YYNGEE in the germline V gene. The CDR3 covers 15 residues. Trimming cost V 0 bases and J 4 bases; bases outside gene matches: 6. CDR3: CASSVDPSGGYEQYF. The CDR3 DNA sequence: TGTGCCAGCAGCGTAGATCCCAGCGGGGGTTACGAGCAGTACTTC.

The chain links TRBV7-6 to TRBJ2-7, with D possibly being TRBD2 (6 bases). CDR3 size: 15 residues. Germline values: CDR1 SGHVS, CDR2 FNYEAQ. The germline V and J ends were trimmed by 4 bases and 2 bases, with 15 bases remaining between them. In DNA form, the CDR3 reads TGTGCCAGCAGCTCCCTGGGGTCGGGGGCCTACGAGCAGTACTTC. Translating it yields CASSSLGSGAYEQYF.

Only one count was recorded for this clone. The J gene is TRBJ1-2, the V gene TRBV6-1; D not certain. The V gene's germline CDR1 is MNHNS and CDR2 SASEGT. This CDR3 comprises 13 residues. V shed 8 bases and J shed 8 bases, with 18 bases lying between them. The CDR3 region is CASLVPGTGGYTF. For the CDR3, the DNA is TGTGCCAGCTTAGTTCCAGGAACGGGGGGCTACACCTTC.

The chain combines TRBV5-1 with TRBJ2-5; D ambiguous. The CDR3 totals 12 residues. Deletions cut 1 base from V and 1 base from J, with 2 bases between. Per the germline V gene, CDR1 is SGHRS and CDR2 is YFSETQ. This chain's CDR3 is CASSLPQETQYF. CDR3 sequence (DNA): TGCGCCAGCAGCTTGCCCCAAGAGACCCAGTACTTC. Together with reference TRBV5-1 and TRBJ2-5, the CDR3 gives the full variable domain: KAGVTQTPRYLIKTRGQQVTLSCSPISGHRSVSWYQQTPGQGLQFLFEYFSETQRNKGNFPGRFSGRQFSNSRSEMNVSTLELGDSALYLCASSLPQETQYFGPGTRLLVL.

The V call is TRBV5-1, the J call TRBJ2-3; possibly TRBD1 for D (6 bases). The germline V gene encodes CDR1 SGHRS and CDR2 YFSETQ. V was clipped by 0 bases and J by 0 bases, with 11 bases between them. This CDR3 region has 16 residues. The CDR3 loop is CASSLDGTPSTDTQYF. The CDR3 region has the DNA TGCGCCAGCAGCTTGGATGGGACACCTAGCACAGATACGCAGTATTTT. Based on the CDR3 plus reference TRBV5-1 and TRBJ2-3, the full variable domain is KAGVTQTPRYLIKTRGQQVTLSCSPISGHRSVSWYQQTPGQGLQFLFEYFSETQRNKGNFPGRFSGRQFSNSRSEMNVSTLELGDSALYLCASSLDGTPSTDTQYFGPGTRLTVL.

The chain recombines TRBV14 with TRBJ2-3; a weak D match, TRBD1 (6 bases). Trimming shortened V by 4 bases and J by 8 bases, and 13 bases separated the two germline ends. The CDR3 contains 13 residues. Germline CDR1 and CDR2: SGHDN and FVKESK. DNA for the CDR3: TGTGCCAGCAGCCGGGACATTTTCGGTACGCAGTATTTT. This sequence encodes CASSRDIFGTQYF.

CDR3 DNA: TGTGCCAGCAGCGTGCTAGCGGGGGGGCAGGGGGATACGCAGTATTTT. Its protein is CASSVLAGGQGDTQYF. The V and J genes are TRBV9 and TRBJ2-3, with TRBD2 identical over 12 bases. Germline values: CDR1 SGDLS, CDR2 YYNGEE. Losses at the gene ends were 2 bases for V and 6 bases for J; bases not matched to a gene: 7. The CDR3 spans 16 residues.

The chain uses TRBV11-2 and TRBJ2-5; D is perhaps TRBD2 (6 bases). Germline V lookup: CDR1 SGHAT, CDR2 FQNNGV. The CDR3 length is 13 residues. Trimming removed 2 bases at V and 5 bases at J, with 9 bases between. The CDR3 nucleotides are TGTGCCAGCAGCTTACGGGGGTGGGAGACCCAGTACTTC. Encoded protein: CASSLRGWETQYF.

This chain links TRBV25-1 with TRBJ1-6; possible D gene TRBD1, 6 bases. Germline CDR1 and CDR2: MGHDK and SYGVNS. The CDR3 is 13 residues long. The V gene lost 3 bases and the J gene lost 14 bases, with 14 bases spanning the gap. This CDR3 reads CASSDRQVRALHF. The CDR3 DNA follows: TGTGCCAGCAGTGACCGACAGGTGAGAGCCCTCCACTTT.

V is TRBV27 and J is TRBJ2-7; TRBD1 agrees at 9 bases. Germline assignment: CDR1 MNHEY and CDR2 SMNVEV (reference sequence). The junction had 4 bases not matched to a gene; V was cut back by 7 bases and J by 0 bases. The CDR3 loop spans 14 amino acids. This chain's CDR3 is CASTRTGASYEQYF. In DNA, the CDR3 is TGTGCCAGCACCAGGACAGGGGCCTCCTACGAGCAGTACTTC.

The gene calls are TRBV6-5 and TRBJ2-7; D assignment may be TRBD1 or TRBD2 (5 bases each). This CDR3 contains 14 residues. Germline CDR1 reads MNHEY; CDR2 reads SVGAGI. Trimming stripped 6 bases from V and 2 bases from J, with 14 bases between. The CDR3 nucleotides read TGTGCCAGCAGGATGACAGCGGCAACCTACGAGCAGTACTTC. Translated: CASRMTAATYEQYF.

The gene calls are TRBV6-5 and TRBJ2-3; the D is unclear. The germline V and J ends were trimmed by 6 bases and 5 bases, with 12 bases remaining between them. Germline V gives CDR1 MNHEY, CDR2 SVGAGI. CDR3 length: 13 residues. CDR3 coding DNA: TGTGCCAGCAGCCAACCCGCCTTAGATACGCAGTATTTT. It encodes CASSQPALDTQYF.

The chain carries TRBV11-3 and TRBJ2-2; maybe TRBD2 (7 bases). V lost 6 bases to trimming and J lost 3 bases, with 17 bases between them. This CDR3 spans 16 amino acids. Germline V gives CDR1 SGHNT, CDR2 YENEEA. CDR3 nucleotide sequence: TGTGCCAGCAGGAAAGGGGGGGTAACTTACACCGGGGAGCTGTTTTTT. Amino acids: CASRKGGVTYTGELFF.

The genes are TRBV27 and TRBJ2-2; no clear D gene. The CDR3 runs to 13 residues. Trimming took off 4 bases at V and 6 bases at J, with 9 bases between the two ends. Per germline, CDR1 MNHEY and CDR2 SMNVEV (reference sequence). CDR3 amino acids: CASSSASPGELFF. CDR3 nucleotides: TGTGCCAGCAGTTCGGCCAGTCCCGGGGAGCTGTTTTTT.

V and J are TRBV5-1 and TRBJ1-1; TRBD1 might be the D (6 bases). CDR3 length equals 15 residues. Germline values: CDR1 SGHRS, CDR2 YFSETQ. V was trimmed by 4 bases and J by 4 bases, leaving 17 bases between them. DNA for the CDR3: TGCGCCAGCAGCCGTTCACAGGAGGGGGGCACTGAAGCTTTCTTT. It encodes CASSRSQEGGTEAFF.

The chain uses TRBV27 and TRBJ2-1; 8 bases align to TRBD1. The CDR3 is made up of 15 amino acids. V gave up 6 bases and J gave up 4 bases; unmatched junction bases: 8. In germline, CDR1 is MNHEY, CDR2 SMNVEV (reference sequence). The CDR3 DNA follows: TGTGCCAGCAGAGGTGACAGGGGTTATTACAATGAGCAGTTCTTC. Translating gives CASRGDRGYYNEQFF.

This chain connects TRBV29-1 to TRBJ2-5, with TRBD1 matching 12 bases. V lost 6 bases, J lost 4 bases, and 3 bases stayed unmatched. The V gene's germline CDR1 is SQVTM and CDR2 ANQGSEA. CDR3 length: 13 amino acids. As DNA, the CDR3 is TGCAGCGTCCGGGACAGGGGGCTAGAGACCCAGTACTTC. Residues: CSVRDRGLETQYF.

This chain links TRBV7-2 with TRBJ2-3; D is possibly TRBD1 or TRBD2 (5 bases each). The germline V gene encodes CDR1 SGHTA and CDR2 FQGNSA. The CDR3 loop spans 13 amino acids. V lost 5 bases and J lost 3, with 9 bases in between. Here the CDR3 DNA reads TGTGCCAGCAGCCGGGACCAGACAGATACGCAGTATTTT. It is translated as CASSRDQTDTQYF.

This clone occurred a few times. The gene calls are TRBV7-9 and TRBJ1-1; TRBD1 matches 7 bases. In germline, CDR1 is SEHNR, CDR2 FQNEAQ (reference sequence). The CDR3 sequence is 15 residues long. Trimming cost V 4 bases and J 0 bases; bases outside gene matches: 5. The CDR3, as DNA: TGTGCCAGCAGCTCACAGGGGCCCATGAACACTGAAGCTTTCTTT. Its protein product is CASSSQGPMNTEAFF.